The 8 T cell receptor beta chains reported below all come from one sample, sequenced in a study of blood T cells in healthy people across ages. A second PCR, run for about 6 to 11 cycles, used a sample-barcoded 5' primer plus a J-beta primer mix. Using its own MiXCR run on the 5' RACE reads, TCRdb lists one record per CDR3 protein. The repertoire has some 1.5 million distinct CDR3 sequences, roughly 27% of them found once; the top ten carry roughly 8.2%. Sequenced input: blood. The source is a woman in her twenties or thirties in good health.

This clonotype showed up just a few times. This chain links TRBV7-9 with TRBJ1-2; D not resolved. The CDR3 is 12 residues long. The germline V gene encodes CDR1 SEHNR and CDR2 FQNEAQ (reference sequence). V lost 5 bases to trimming and J lost 6 bases, with 10 bases between them. CDR3 DNA: TGTGCCAGCAGCGTGGGGAGGGATGGCTACACCTTC. Translating it yields CASSVGRDGYTF. Based on the CDR3 plus reference TRBV7-9 and TRBJ1-2, the full variable domain is DTGVSQNPRHKITKRGQNVTFRCDPISEHNRLYWYRQTLGQGPEFLTYFQNEAQLEKSRLLSDRFSAERPKGSFSTLEIQRTEQGDSAMYLCASSVGRDGYTFGSGTRLTVV.

V and J are TRBV27 and TRBJ2-7; D may correspond to TRBD1 or TRBD2 (6 bases each). This CDR3 is 14 amino acids long. The germline gives CDR1 MNHEY, CDR2 SMNVEV (reference sequence). V shed 5 bases and J shed 3 bases, with 14 bases lying between them. Written as DNA, the CDR3 is TGTGCCAGCAGTCCCCGACAGGAGGGCTACGAGCAGTACTTC. This gives the protein CASSPRQEGYEQYF.

This clonotype was seen only a few times. The V gene is TRBV15, the J gene TRBJ1-2; TRBD1 matches 8 bases. The germline CDR1 and CDR2 sequences are LNHNV and YYDKDF (reference sequence). The trim removed 1 base at V and 4 bases at J, leaving 5 bases unmatched. The CDR3 is made up of 15 amino acids. In DNA form, the CDR3 reads TGTGCCACCAGCAGAGTGTCAGGGGGCGGCTATGGCTACACCTTC. Translating gives CATSRVSGGGYGYTF. Full variable domain (rest looked up from reference TRBV15 and TRBJ1-2): DAMVIQNPRYQVTQFGKPVTLSCSQTLNHNVMYWYQQKSSQAPKLLFHYYDKDFNNEADTPDNFQSRRPNTSFCFLDIRSPGLGDTAMYLCATSRVSGGGYGYTFGSGTRLTVV.

This clonotype was picked up a small number of times. The rearrangement joins TRBV20-1 to TRBJ2-1; 8 bases map to TRBD2. Per germline, CDR1 DFQATT and CDR2 SNEGSKA (reference sequence). V trimming: 5 bases; J trimming: 6 bases; junction bases outside the gene matches: 9. The length of the CDR3 is 14 residues. The CDR3 DNA is TGCAGTGCTGCCCCCCTAGCGGGCTGCAATGAGCAGTTCTTC. Its translation: CSAAPLAGCNEQFF.

CDR3 coding DNA: TGTGCCAGCAGGACGGGACAGAACACCGGGGAGCTGTTTTTT. Translating gives CASRTGQNTGELFF. The chain combines TRBV6-1 with TRBJ2-2; D may be TRBD1 (6 bases). Germline CDR1 is MNHNS and CDR2 is SASEGT. This CDR3 spans 14 amino acids. V dropped 6 bases and J dropped 1 base, with 9 bases sitting between them.

About this clonotype itself: A junction end diverges from the germline sequence, so it may reflect a read error. The chain has TRBV6-4 and TRBJ2-7; no clear D gene. Germline CDR1 is MRHNA and CDR2 is SNTAGT. The CDR3 consists of 15 residues. The CDR3 here is CVSSSDLWEGSEQYF. In DNA, the CDR3 is TGTGTCAGCAGCTCTGATTTGTGGGAAGGTAGTGAGCAGTACTTC.

This clonotype has a handful of counts. Being one base from a much bigger clone, this may be a read error. The chain couples TRBV29-1 to TRBJ2-1; D is perhaps TRBD1 (5 bases). Germline lookup yields CDR1 SQVTM and CDR2 ANQGSEA. V shed 3 bases and J shed 0 bases, with 12 bases lying between them. CDR3 length equals 15 residues. The CDR3, as DNA: TGCAGCGTTGATCCGGACACCAGCTCCTACAATGAGCAGTTCTTC. It yields the protein CSVDPDTSSYNEQFF.

This clonotype was observed a handful of times. CDR3 in amino acids: CASNDQGYSYGYTF. In DNA, the CDR3 is TGCGCCAGCAACGACCAGGGGTATAGCTATGGCTACACCTTC. The chain carries TRBV5-1 and TRBJ1-2, with a tentative D call TRBD1 (6 bases). CDR1 is SGHRS, CDR2 YFSETQ, per germline. V was pared by 6 bases and J by 4 bases, with 16 bases between. The CDR3 contains 14 residues.